The T cell receptor beta chain described here comes from a study of blood T cell repertoires in COVID-19. The overall study: Researchers got acute and convalescent COVID-19 samples from the United States, Italy and Spain.

In the authors' methods: Estimates of nucleated cell counts were drawn from the amplification of reference gene primers. Using immunoSEQ multiplex PCR, the repertoire was profiled, and TCRdb retains in-frame clones only, with some absent. Clonal size and the V and J genes are those of that table, whereas D and trimming came from the DNA. This table holds a few hundred thousand clones, about 82% found once. V dropped 3 bases and J dropped 6 bases, with 16 bases sitting between them. This CDR3 has 15 amino acids. CDR1 and CDR2 (germline): SNHLY, FYNNEI. The V and J genes are TRBV2 and TRBJ2-3, with a possible D match to TRBD2 (5 bases). The clonotype originates from a human donor in a cohort sampled during active COVID-19. Source material: peripheral blood. As DNA, the CDR3 is TGTGCCAGCAGTGACGGGCTAGCCGAGGCCGATACGCAGTATTTT. Amino acid sequence: CASSDGLAEADTQYF.